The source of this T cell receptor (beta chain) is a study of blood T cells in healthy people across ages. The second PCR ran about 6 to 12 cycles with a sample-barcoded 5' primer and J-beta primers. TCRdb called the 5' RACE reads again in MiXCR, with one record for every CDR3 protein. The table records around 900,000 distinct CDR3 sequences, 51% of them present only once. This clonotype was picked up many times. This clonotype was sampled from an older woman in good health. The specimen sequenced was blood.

Here the CDR3 DNA reads TGTGCCAGCTCACCCCGGAACTACGAGCAGTACTTC. Encoded protein: CASSPRNYEQYF. The chain links TRBV18 to TRBJ2-7; D is uncertain. V gave up 3 bases and J gave up 3 bases, with 6 bases separating them. CDR3 size: 12 residues. Germline assignment: CDR1 KGHSH and CDR2 LQKENI.